This T cell receptor (beta chain) was recovered during a study of human T cells and chemical hapten exposure. Study in general: The study traced per-sample TCR yield variation mainly to small differences in pooled library volumes.

Time point noted: healthy volunteer bleed at 6 weeks. RNA extraction used unfractionated whole blood as the source of total RNA. TCRdb called the RACE reads again in MiXCR, with one record for every CDR3 protein. The profile covers 30,000 to 40,000 distinct CDR3 sequences, with around 5.5% appearing a single time and roughly 12% taken by the ten largest. Germline V gene data show CDR1 as LGHNA and CDR2 as YSLEER. V was shortened by 1 base and J by 5 bases, with 20 bases between the two germline ends. The CDR3 has 17 amino acids. This clonotype appeared a few times. This TCR was sampled from a human donor in good health. Some clones in this sample may be carry-over from other donors' samples. The chain couples TRBV4-3 to TRBJ1-1; no definite D call. The sample comprised whole blood. The CDR3 is CASSQGSISLNETEAFF. DNA for the CDR3: TGCGCCAGCAGCCAAGGGAGTATCTCCCTAAACGAAACTGAAGCTTTCTTT.